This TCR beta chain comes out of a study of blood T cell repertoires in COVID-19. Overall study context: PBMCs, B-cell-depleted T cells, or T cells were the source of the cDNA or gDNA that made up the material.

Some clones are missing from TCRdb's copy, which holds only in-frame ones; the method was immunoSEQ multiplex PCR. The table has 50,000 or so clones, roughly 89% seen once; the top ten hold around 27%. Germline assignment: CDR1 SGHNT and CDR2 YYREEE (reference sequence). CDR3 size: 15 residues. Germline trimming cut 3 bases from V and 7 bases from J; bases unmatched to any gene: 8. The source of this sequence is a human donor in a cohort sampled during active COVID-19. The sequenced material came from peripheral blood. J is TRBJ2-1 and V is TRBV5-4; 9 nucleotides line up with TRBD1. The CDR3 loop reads CASSSPGQGPNEQFF. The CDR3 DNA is TGTGCCAGCAGCTCGCCGGGACAGGGTCCTAATGAGCAGTTCTTC.